This T cell receptor (beta chain) was observed in a study of T cells after yellow fever vaccination. The CDR3 runs 16 residues. V lost 7 bases and J 5 bases, leaving 21 bases between the germline ends. Germline CDR1 is MNHEY and CDR2 is SVGEGT. This clonotype was recorded at least ten times. TCRdb re-called the 5' RACE reads with MiXCR, one entry per CDR3 protein. The table records a few hundred thousand distinct CDR3 sequences, approximately 3.3% of them present only once. J is TRBJ2-1 and V is TRBV6-2 or TRBV6-3, with D tentatively TRBD2 (6 bases). Sequencing used CD4+ T cells sorted from PBMCs, obtained 10 days after the yellow fever booster vaccination. This TCR was recovered from a man younger than 30 who received the YFV17D yellow fever vaccine. Here the CDR3 DNA reads TGTGCCAGCACCGCAATTCCGGGACTCGGGAACAATGAGCAGTTCTTC. Translating it yields CASTAIPGLGNNEQFF.